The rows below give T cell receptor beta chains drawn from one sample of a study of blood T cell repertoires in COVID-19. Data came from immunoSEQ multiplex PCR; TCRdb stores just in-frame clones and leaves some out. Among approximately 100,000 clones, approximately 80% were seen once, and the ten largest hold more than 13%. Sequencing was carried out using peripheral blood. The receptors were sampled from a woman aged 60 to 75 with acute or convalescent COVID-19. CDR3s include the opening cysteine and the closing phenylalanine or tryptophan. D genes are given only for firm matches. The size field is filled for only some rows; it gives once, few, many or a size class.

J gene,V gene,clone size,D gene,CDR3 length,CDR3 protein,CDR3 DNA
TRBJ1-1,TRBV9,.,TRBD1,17,CASSDWDRGGLGTEAFF,TGTGCCAGCAGCGATTGGGACAGGGGCGGGTTGGGTACTGAAGCTTTCTTT
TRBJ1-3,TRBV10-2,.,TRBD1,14,CASSQQGTGNTIYF,TGCGCCAGCAGCCAACAGGGGACTGGAAACACCATATATTTT
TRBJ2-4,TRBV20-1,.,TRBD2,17,CSASQASGGPLKNIQYF,TGCAGTGCTAGTCAGGCTAGCGGGGGACCGCTTAAAAACATTCAGTACTTC
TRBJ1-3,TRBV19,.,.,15,CASSMDRNSGNTIYF,TGTGCCAGTAGTATGGACAGAAACTCTGGAAACACCATATATTTT
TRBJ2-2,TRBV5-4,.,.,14,CASSLAYNTGELFF,TGTGCCAGCAGCTTGGCCTATAACACCGGGGAGCTGTTTTTT
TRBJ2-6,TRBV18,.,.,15,CASSPRDIGANVLTF,TGTGCCAGCTCACCCCGGGACATTGGGGCCAACGTCCTGACTTTC
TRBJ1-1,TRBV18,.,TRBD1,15,CASSPLPGQGKEAFF,TGTGCCAGCTCACCACTCCCGGGACAGGGTAAAGAAGCTTTCTTT
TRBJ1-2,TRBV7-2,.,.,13,CASSPPWAYGYTF,TGTGCCAGCAGCCCTCCTTGGGCCTATGGCTACACCTTC
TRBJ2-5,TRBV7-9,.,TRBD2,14,CASSPGGARETQYF,TGTGCCAGCAGCCCGGGAGGGGCGAGAGAGACCCAGTACTTC
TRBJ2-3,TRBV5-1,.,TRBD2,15,CASSFSGPRTDTQYF,TGCGCCAGCAGCTTTAGCGGGCCCCGCACAGATACGCAGTATTTT
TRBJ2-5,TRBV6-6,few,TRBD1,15,CASSYLTGGVETQYF,TGTGCCAGCAGTTACCTCACAGGGGGCGTCGAGACCCAGTACTTC
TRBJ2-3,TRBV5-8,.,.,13,CASSFSSTDTQYF,TGTGCCAGCAGCTTTTCGAGCACAGATACGCAGTATTTT
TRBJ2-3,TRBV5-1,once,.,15,CASSQTGMEPDTQYF,TGCGCCAGCAGCCAAACAGGGATGGAGCCAGATACGCAGTATTTT
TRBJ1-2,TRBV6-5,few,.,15,CASSRKGEGGNGYTF,TGTGCCAGCAGTCGAAAGGGGGAGGGGGGCAATGGCTACACCTTC
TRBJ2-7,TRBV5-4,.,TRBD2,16,CASSLRTSGRSYEQYF,TGTGCCAGCAGCTTGCGGACTAGCGGGCGATCCTACGAGCAGTACTTC
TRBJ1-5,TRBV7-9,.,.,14,CASSFDYDRSAQHF,TGTGCCAGCAGCTTTGATTACGATCGGTCTGCCCAGCATTTT
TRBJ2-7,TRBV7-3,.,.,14,CASSLVVSSYEQYF,TGTGCCAGCAGCTTAGTGGTCAGCTCCTACGAGCAGTACTTC